This T cell receptor beta chain derives from a study of blood T cell repertoires in COVID-19. Across the whole study: PBMCs, B-cell-depleted T cells, or T cells were the source of the cDNA or gDNA that made up the material.

Clones were read by immunoSEQ multiplex PCR, and TCRdb kept only the in-frame ones, dropping some. This sample has approximately 200,000 clones; about 86% occur once, and the top ten carry 2.2%. The sequencing sample was made of peripheral blood. The receptor was derived from a woman aged 50 to 60 with acute or convalescent COVID-19.

CDR3 in amino acids: CASSYVGGRAYGYTF. The CDR3 coding sequence is TGTGCCAGCAGTTACGTAGGGGGCCGAGCCTATGGCTACACCTTC. The V call is TRBV6-6, the J call TRBJ1-2, with 7 bases identical to TRBD1. The length of the CDR3 is 15 residues. J lost 4 bases, V lost 2 bases, and 7 bases had no gene match. Germline-derived CDR1 and CDR2 are MNHNY and SVGAGI (reference sequence).